The next 19 T cell receptor beta chains were all read from a single sample in a study of blood T cell repertoires in COVID-19. Only in-frame clones appear in the TCRdb table, and some are missing; sequencing was by immunoSEQ multiplex PCR. The sample has 45,000 to 60,000 clones; roughly 89% are singletons. The specimen sequenced was peripheral blood. These receptors all stem from a man between 65 and 85 years old with active COVID-19.

This sequence joins TRBV6-5 and TRBJ2-4; the match to TRBD1 covers 8 bases. The CDR3 sequence is 15 residues long. Trimming removed 7 bases from V and 5 bases from J; junction bases left unmatched: 10. The germline CDR1 and CDR2 sequences are MNHEY and SVGAGI. CDR3 bases: TGTGCCAGCAAGGGCCTTGGACAGGGTGAAAACATTCAGTACTTC. Translation: CASKGLGQGENIQYF.

The chain's CDR3 is CASSPWLSPRQNSYEQYF. In DNA, the CDR3 is TGTGCCAGCAGCCCCTGGTTGAGCCCACGCCAAAACTCCTACGAGCAGTACTTC. The rearrangement uses TRBV7-9 and TRBJ2-7; D not resolved. Germline CDR1 SEHNR, CDR2 FQNEAQ (reference sequence). V was pared by 5 bases and J by 0 bases, with 23 bases between. The CDR3 is 18 amino acids. Complete variable domain (other parts from reference TRBV7-9 and TRBJ2-7): DTGVSQNPRHKITKRGQNVTFRCDPISEHNRLYWYRQTLGQGPEFLTYFQNEAQLEKSRLLSDRFSAERPKGSFSTLEIQRTEQGDSAMYLCASSPWLSPRQNSYEQYFGPGTRLTVT.

This rearrangement joins TRBV3-1 (or the pseudogene TRBV3-2) to TRBJ1-3; tentatively, D is TRBD1 (6 bases). The CDR3 is made up of 17 amino acids. Between the trimmed V and J ends, which lost 0 bases and 2 bases, there was a span of 14 bases. Germline lookup yields CDR1 LGHDT and CDR2 YNNKEL (reference sequence). CDR3 coding DNA: TGTGCCAGCAGCCAAGATCTACAGGGCTATCCTGGAAACACCATATATTTT. Its translation is CASSQDLQGYPGNTIYF.

The rearrangement uses TRBV7-9 and TRBJ1-1; D may be TRBD1 (5 bases). V gave up 3 bases and J gave up 0 bases, with 11 bases separating them. The germline V gene has CDR1 SEHNR and CDR2 FQNEAQ (reference sequence). The CDR3 loop spans 15 amino acids. The CDR3 region has the DNA TGTGCCAGCAGCTTGAGCCAGGGCATGAACACTGAAGCTTTCTTT. Encoded protein: CASSLSQGMNTEAFF.

V and J are TRBV7-8 and TRBJ2-3; 8 nucleotides match TRBD2. The CDR3 sequence is 15 residues long. V dropped 5 bases and J dropped 1; count of bases not matched to a gene: 5. Germline-derived CDR1 and CDR2 are SGHVS and FQNEAQ. The CDR3 DNA follows: TGTGCCAGCAGCCAACGGGGGGGTGGCACAGATACGCAGTATTTT. It encodes CASSQRGGGTDTQYF. The variable domain in full, with the rest retrieved from reference TRBV7-8 and TRBJ2-3, is GAGVSQSPRYKVAKRGQDVALRCDPISGHVSLFWYQQALGQGPEFLTYFQNEAQLDKSGLPSDRFFAERPEGSVSTLKIQRTQQEDSAVYLCASSQRGGGTDTQYFGPGTRLTVL.

CDR3 coding DNA: TGTGCCAGCAGTGGACAGGGTCAGGAGACCCAGTACTTC. Its protein product is CASSGQGQETQYF. V is TRBV2 and J is TRBJ2-5, with 7 bases lining up with TRBD1. CDR3 length equals 13 residues. Germline V gene sequence: CDR1 SNHLY, CDR2 FYNNEI. Losses at the gene ends were 4 bases for V and 5 bases for J; bases not matched to a gene: 4.

The rearrangement joins TRBV10-3 to TRBJ1-6; D not certain. V lost 2 bases to trimming and J lost 5 bases, with 7 bases between them. CDR1 and CDR2 from the germline V gene are ENHRY and SYGVKD. This CDR3 contains 14 residues. The CDR3 protein is CAISEGSDNSPLHF. CDR3 coding DNA: TGTGCCATCAGTGAGGGGAGCGATAATTCACCCCTCCACTTT.

The chain carries TRBV18 and TRBJ1-2; 8 bases align to TRBD1. There are 15 residues in the CDR3. J lost 6 bases, V lost 2 bases, and 8 bases had no gene match. Germline V gene sequence: CDR1 KGHSH, CDR2 LQKENI. The CDR3 DNA is TGTGCCAGCTCACCAGGACAGGGTGATCAGGATGGCTACACCTTC. Its translation is CASSPGQGDQDGYTF.

CDR3 coding DNA: TGCGCCAGCAGCTTGGCCGGGACTAGCGGGGGGCTGGATGAGCAGTTCTTC. Its protein is CASSLAGTSGGLDEQFF. This chain uses TRBV5-1 with TRBJ2-1; 15 bases align to TRBD2. The germline gives CDR1 SGHRS, CDR2 YFSETQ. V shed 0 bases and J 8 bases; nucleotides not matched to a gene: 6. CDR3 length equals 17 residues. Full variable domain (outside the CDR3, taken from reference TRBV5-1 and TRBJ2-1): KAGVTQTPRYLIKTRGQQVTLSCSPISGHRSVSWYQQTPGQGLQFLFEYFSETQRNKGNFPGRFSGRQFSNSRSEMNVSTLELGDSALYLCASSLAGTSGGLDEQFFGPGTRLTVL.

The chain combines TRBV6-5 with TRBJ1-4; 9 bases match TRBD1. CDR3 length: 13 amino acids. Germline CDR1 MNHEY, CDR2 SVGAGI. Germline trimming cut 7 bases from V and 8 bases from J; bases unmatched to any gene: 5. The CDR3 spells CASTTGQGEKLFF. Here the CDR3 DNA reads TGTGCCAGCACCACCGGACAGGGGGAAAAACTGTTTTTT.

J is TRBJ2-1 and V is TRBV13; 10 positions match TRBD2. There are 17 residues in the CDR3. V was pared by 6 bases and J by 2 bases, with 10 bases of the junction left unmatched. The germline V gene encodes CDR1 PRHDT and CDR2 FYEKMQ (reference sequence). CDR3 DNA sequence: TGTGCCAGCAGTCGCCTTCTAGCGGGGGTCGCCTACAATGAGCAGTTCTTC. Protein sequence: CASSRLLAGVAYNEQFF.

V usage is TRBV30 and J usage is TRBJ2-5; D possibly corresponds to TRBD1 (6 bases). Germline loops: CDR1 GTSNPN, CDR2 SVGIG (reference sequence). This CDR3 contains 14 residues. V was trimmed by 2 bases and J by 5 bases, leaving 15 bases between them. CDR3 nucleotide sequence: TGTGCCTGGAGTTATCAGGGGAGTGGGGAGACCCAGTACTTC. This gives the protein CAWSYQGSGETQYF.

V usage is TRBV5-4 and J usage is TRBJ2-4; D not certain. CDR1 is SGHNT, CDR2 YYREEE, per germline (reference sequence). Trimming pared 1 base from V and 4 bases from J, leaving 6 bases between. There are 13 residues in the CDR3. CDR3 in DNA: TGTGCCAGCAGCTTGTACGGGAAAAACATTCAGTACTTC. Amino acid sequence: CASSLYGKNIQYF.

The rearrangement links TRBV5-1 to TRBJ1-2; D uncertain. Germline V gene data show CDR1 as SGHRS and CDR2 as YFSETQ. V was shortened by 5 bases and J by 8 bases, with 16 bases between the two germline ends. The CDR3 extends over 13 amino acids. The CDR3 reads CASSYGATGGYTF. CDR3 in DNA: TGCGCCAGCAGTTATGGTGCGACTGGGGGCTACACCTTC.

This rearrangement joins TRBV7-9 to TRBJ2-7; D may be TRBD2 (6 bases). This CDR3 spans 13 amino acids. Trimming shortened V by 3 bases and J by 3 bases, and 9 bases separated the two germline ends. Germline CDR1 and CDR2: SEHNR and FQNEAQ (reference sequence). CDR3 protein: CASSFSGGYEQYF. CDR3 in DNA: TGTGCCAGCAGCTTTTCCGGGGGCTACGAGCAGTACTTC. Combining the CDR3 with reference TRBV7-9 and TRBJ2-7 gives the whole variable domain DTGVSQNPRHKITKRGQNVTFRCDPISEHNRLYWYRQTLGQGPEFLTYFQNEAQLEKSRLLSDRFSAERPKGSFSTLEIQRTEQGDSAMYLCASSFSGGYEQYFGPGTRLTVT.

The genes are TRBV5-5 and TRBJ1-4; D is unclear. The CDR3 contains 15 residues. Germline V gene lookup returns CDR1 SGHKS and CDR2 YYEKEE (reference sequence). Trimming removed 2 bases at V and 5 bases at J, with 13 bases between. CDR3 region: CASSLLGNANEKLFF. The CDR3 DNA follows: TGTGCCAGCAGCTTATTGGGCAATGCCAATGAAAAACTGTTTTTT.

This rearrangement joins TRBV14 to TRBJ1-2; possible D gene TRBD1, 6 bases. This CDR3 has 12 residues. V was pared by 4 bases and J by 5 bases, with 8 bases between. Germline V gene data show CDR1 as SGHDN and CDR2 as FVKESK. The chain's CDR3 is CASSPGQYGYTF. In nucleotides, the CDR3 is TGTGCCAGCAGCCCAGGACAGTATGGCTACACCTTC.

The rearrangement uses TRBV5-1 and TRBJ1-5; D is undetermined. The CDR3 consists of 12 residues. The germline V gene has CDR1 SGHRS and CDR2 YFSETQ. The V end lost 0 bases, the J end lost 6 bases, and 4 bases lay between the germline ends. In nucleotides, the CDR3 is TGCGCCAGCAGCTTGGGGAGTCAGCCCCAGCATTTT. It yields the protein CASSLGSQPQHF.

This clone was seen a single time. The genes are TRBV29-1 and TRBJ1-4; 8 nucleotides match TRBD1. The germline gives CDR1 SQVTM, CDR2 ANQGSEA. Trimming removed 6 bases from V and 5 bases from J; junction bases left unmatched: 5. The CDR3 runs 13 residues. The CDR3 bases are TGCAGCGTGAGGACAGGGCAAAATGAAAAACTGTTTTTT. This encodes CSVRTGQNEKLFF.